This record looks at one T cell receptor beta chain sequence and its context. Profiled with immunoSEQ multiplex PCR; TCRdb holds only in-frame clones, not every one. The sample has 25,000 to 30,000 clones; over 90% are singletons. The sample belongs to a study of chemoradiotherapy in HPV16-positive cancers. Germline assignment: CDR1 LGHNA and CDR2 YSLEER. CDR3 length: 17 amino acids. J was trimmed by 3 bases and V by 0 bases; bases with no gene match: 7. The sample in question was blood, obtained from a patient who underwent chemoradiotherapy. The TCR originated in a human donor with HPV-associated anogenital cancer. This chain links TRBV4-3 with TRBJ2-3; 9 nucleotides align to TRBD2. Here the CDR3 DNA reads TGCGCCAGCAGCCAAGAACGGACTAGCGACTTTACAGATACGCAGTATTTT. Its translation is CASSQERTSDFTDTQYF.